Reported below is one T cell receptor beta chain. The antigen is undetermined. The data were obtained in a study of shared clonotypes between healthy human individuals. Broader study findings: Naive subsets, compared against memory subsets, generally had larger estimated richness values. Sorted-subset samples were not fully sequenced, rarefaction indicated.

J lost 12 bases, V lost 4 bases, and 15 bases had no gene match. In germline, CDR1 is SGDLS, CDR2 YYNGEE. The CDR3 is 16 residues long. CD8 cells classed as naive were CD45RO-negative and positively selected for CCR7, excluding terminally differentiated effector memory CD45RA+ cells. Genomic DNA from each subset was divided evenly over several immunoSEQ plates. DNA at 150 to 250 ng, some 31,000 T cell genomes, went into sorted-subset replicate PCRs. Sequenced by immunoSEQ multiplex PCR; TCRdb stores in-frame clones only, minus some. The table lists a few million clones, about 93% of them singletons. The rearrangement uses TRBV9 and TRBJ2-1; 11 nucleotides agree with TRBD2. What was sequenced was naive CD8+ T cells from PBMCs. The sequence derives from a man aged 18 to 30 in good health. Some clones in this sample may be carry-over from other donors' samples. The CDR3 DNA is TGTGCCAGCAGCCAGAATCCCGGGACTAGCGGTTATATGCAGTTCTTC. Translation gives CASSQNPGTSGYMQFF.